These T cell receptor beta chains were read from a single sample in a study of CD8+CD57+ T cells in acquired aplastic anemia. TCRdb used MiXCR to reprocess the reads, holding one entry per CDR3 protein. This table has under 350,000 distinct CDR3 sequences, 50% to 65% appearing once. The specimen sequenced was sorted CD4+, CD8+, or CD8+CD57+ T cells (not recorded which) from PBMCs. The origin of the receptors is a human donor with aplastic anemia. Each CDR3 is given with its conserved first and last residue. A D gene is named only where the DNA matches it firmly. Clone sizes are given selectively: once, few, many, or a class where the clone is expanded.

D: NA; J: TRBJ2-4; size: NA; length: 14; V: TRBV29-1; DNA: TGCAGCGTTGGGCCCAGGGTTCCCAAAAACATTCAGTACTTC; CDR3: CSVGPRVPKNIQYF
D: NA; J: TRBJ1-5; size: few; length: 13; V: TRBV7-8; DNA: TGTGCCAGCAGCTGGGGCCCCCCTCAGCCCCAGCATTTT; CDR3: CASSWGPPQPQHF
D: NA; J: TRBJ1-5; size: NA; length: 14; V: TRBV19; DNA: TGTGCCAGTAGTATACAGGTCGGTAGGCAGCCCCAGCATTTT; CDR3: CASSIQVGRQPQHF
D: TRBD1; J: TRBJ1-4; size: NA; length: 14; V: TRBV7-8; DNA: TGTGCCAGCAGCCCAACCGACAGGGGGGAAAAACTGTTTTTT; CDR3: CASSPTDRGEKLFF
D: NA; J: TRBJ2-7; size: NA; length: 14; V: TRBV20-1; DNA: TGCAGTGCTAAGGGGCAGCCGAGCTCCTACGAGCAGTACTTC; CDR3: CSAKGQPSSYEQYF
D: TRBD1; J: TRBJ1-5; size: NA; length: 18; V: TRBV9; DNA: TGTGCCAGCAGCTCAAGGACAGGGAGGGGTAGGAGCAATCAGCCCCAGCATTTT; CDR3: CASSSRTGRGRSNQPQHF
D: TRBD1; J: TRBJ2-2; size: many; length: 16; V: TRBV5-1; DNA: TGCGCCAGCAGCTTCGGACAGGGGGCGAACACCGGGGAGCTGTTTTTT; CDR3: CASSFGQGANTGELFF
D: TRBD2; J: TRBJ2-1; size: many; length: 17; V: TRBV2; DNA: TGTGCCAGCACGAGACTAGCGGGAGACAACTCCTACAATGAGCAGTTCTTC; CDR3: CASTRLAGDNSYNEQFF
D: NA; J: TRBJ2-5; size: NA; length: 8; V: TRBV12-3/TRBV12-4; DNA: TGTGCCAGCAGTTTCCTGGACTTC; CDR3: CASSFLDF
D: TRBD2; J: TRBJ2-7; size: NA; length: 15; V: TRBV27; DNA: TGTGCCAGCAGTTTTGGATTTGCGGGGGGCAACGAGCAGTACTTC; CDR3: CASSFGFAGGNEQYF
D: NA; J: TRBJ2-3; size: many; length: 13; V: TRBV20-1; DNA: TGCAGTGCTAGAGACCGGGCCTTTGGTACGCAGTATTTT; CDR3: CSARDRAFGTQYF
D: TRBD2; J: TRBJ2-1; size: NA; length: 15; V: TRBV5-1; DNA: TGCGCCAGCAGCACTCTAGCGGGAGGAGGCAATGAGCAGTTCTTC; CDR3: CASSTLAGGGNEQFF
D: NA; J: TRBJ2-7; size: NA; length: 16; V: TRBV11-2; DNA: TGTGCCAGCAGCTTATATGGTCCGGAGCTCGGTGGAGAGCAGTACTTC; CDR3: CASSLYGPELGGEQYF
D: NA; J: TRBJ2-5; size: few; length: 13; V: TRBV2; DNA: TGTGCCAGCAGTGATGGGATCCAAGAGACCCAGTACTTC; CDR3: CASSDGIQETQYF
D: NA; J: TRBJ1-6; size: NA; length: 13; V: TRBV2; DNA: TGTGCCAGCAGTCCAGGGTTGGGTTCACCCCTCCACTTT; CDR3: CASSPGLGSPLHF
D: TRBD2; J: TRBJ2-4; size: few; length: 19; V: TRBV5-1; DNA: TGCGCCAGCAGCCATGGGGCTAGCGGGAAGTACGCGGCCAAAAACATTCAGTACTTC; CDR3: CASSHGASGKYAAKNIQYF
D: TRBD1; J: TRBJ2-7; size: NA; length: 14; V: TRBV6-5; DNA: TGTGCCAGCAGTTGGACAGGGAGCGGGTACGAGCAGTACTTC; CDR3: CASSWTGSGYEQYF
D: TRBD2; J: TRBJ2-2; size: NA; length: 14; V: TRBV6-4; DNA: TGTGCCAGCAGTGACCAGACTAGCTCCGGGGAGCTGTTTTTT; CDR3: CASSDQTSSGELFF
D: TRBD1; J: TRBJ1-4; size: many; length: 14; V: TRBV5-1; DNA: TGCGCCAGCAGCCCGGGACAGGGTATTGGAAAACTGTTTTTT; CDR3: CASSPGQGIGKLFF
D: TRBD2; J: TRBJ2-7; size: many; length: 15; V: TRBV5-4; DNA: TGTGCCAGCAGCTTGGCTTCTAGCGGGAGCTACGAGCAGTACTTC; CDR3: CASSLASSGSYEQYF
D: NA; J: TRBJ1-2; size: NA; length: 12; V: TRBV10-3; DNA: TGTGCCATCAGATGGACAGATTATGGCTACACCTTC; CDR3: CAIRWTDYGYTF
D: TRBD1; J: TRBJ2-6; size: NA; length: 19; V: TRBV9; DNA: TGTGCCAGCAGCGCAGAGGACAGGGGCCTTAGGACTGGGGCCAACGTCCTGACTTTC; CDR3: CASSAEDRGLRTGANVLTF
D: TRBD1; J: TRBJ1-6; size: NA; length: 16; V: TRBV9; DNA: TGTGCCAGCAGCGGCTCCGGGACAGGGAATAATTCACCCCTCCACTTT; CDR3: CASSGSGTGNNSPLHF
D: NA; J: TRBJ2-7; size: NA; length: 12; V: TRBV25-1; DNA: TGTGCCAGCAGTGGTAGCACGGGCGAGCAGTACTTC; CDR3: CASSGSTGEQYF
D: NA; J: TRBJ1-1; size: many; length: 15; V: TRBV3-1; DNA: TGTGCCAGCAGCCATGCTGGGCGGCTGAACACTGAAGCTTTCTTT; CDR3: CASSHAGRLNTEAFF
D: TRBD1; J: TRBJ1-4; size: many; length: 11; V: TRBV20-1; DNA: TGCAGTGCCGCGGGACAGGCGGTTGTGTTTTTT; CDR3: CSAAGQAVVFF
D: NA; J: TRBJ1-1; size: many; length: 8; V: TRBV29-1; DNA: TGCAGCGCCGCCGAAGCTTTCTTT; CDR3: CSAAEAFF
D: TRBD2; J: TRBJ2-7; size: many; length: 15; V: TRBV9; DNA: TGTGCCAGCAGCGCCGGACTAGGGTCGGTTTACGAGCAGTACTTC; CDR3: CASSAGLGSVYEQYF
D: NA; J: TRBJ2-5; size: NA; length: 14; V: TRBV2; DNA: TGTGCCAGCAGTGAAAAGTCCCGGTGGGAGACCCAGTACTTC; CDR3: CASSEKSRWETQYF
D: NA; J: TRBJ1-4; size: NA; length: 13; V: TRBV7-8; DNA: TGTGCCAGCAAGACACTCGCTAATGAAAAACTGTTTTTT; CDR3: CASKTLANEKLFF
D: TRBD1; J: TRBJ2-7; size: NA; length: 14; V: TRBV4-1; DNA: TGCGCCAGCAGCCGTGACAGGGTGTCCTACGAGCAGTACTTC; CDR3: CASSRDRVSYEQYF
D: NA; J: TRBJ1-1; size: many; length: 15; V: TRBV9; DNA: TGTGCCAGCAGCCAAACAGTCTCACCCAACACTGAAGCTTTCTTT; CDR3: CASSQTVSPNTEAFF
D: NA; J: TRBJ1-2; size: NA; length: 17; V: TRBV29-1; DNA: TGCAGCGTTGAAGAAGGAATTTCAGGGAAAGGTCGCTATGGCTACACCTTC; CDR3: CSVEEGISGKGRYGYTF
D: TRBD2; J: TRBJ2-4; size: many; length: 19; V: TRBV20-1; DNA: TGCAGTGCTAGACCCACCGGGACTAGCGGGGGGTTAGCCAAAAACATTCAGTACTTC; CDR3: CSARPTGTSGGLAKNIQYF
D: NA; J: TRBJ2-2; size: NA; length: 13; V: TRBV4-3; DNA: TGCGCCAGCAGCCAAGGGAGGCACTCGGAGCTGTTTTTT; CDR3: CASSQGRHSELFF
D: TRBD2; J: TRBJ2-7; size: NA; length: 16; V: TRBV2; DNA: TGTGCCAGCAGTGAAGAGGGGGTAGCGGGACTCTACGAGCAGTACTTC; CDR3: CASSEEGVAGLYEQYF
D: NA; J: TRBJ2-1; size: few; length: 16; V: TRBV2; DNA: TGTGCCAGCAGTGACCTCAGGGTATCGGCGATCAATGAGCAGTTCTTC; CDR3: CASSDLRVSAINEQFF
D: TRBD1; J: TRBJ2-7; size: once; length: 16; V: TRBV10-2; DNA: TGCGCCAGCAGTGAGCGAATCGGGACAGGCTCCTACGAGCAGTACTTC; CDR3: CASSERIGTGSYEQYF
D: NA; J: TRBJ1-3; size: many; length: 15; V: TRBV4-1; DNA: TGCGCCAGCAGCCAAGTGGGATTGGTTGGAAACACCATATATTTT; CDR3: CASSQVGLVGNTIYF
D: NA; J: TRBJ2-7; size: few; length: 15; V: TRBV2; DNA: TGTGCCAGCAGTGACACTGTTGAGGGACATCAAGAGCAGTACTTC; CDR3: CASSDTVEGHQEQYF
D: NA; J: TRBJ2-5; size: few; length: 14; V: TRBV11-2; DNA: TGTGCCAGCAGCTTATATCCGGGAAAAGAGACCCAGTACTTC; CDR3: CASSLYPGKETQYF
D: NA; J: TRBJ1-1; size: NA; length: 12; V: TRBV7-8; DNA: TGTGCCAGCAGCTTCGGTAACGGTGAAGCTTTCTTT; CDR3: CASSFGNGEAFF
D: NA; J: TRBJ2-1; size: once; length: 14; V: TRBV24-1; DNA: TGTGCCACCAGTGTGTGGCTAAGAGGCAATGAGCAGTTCTTC; CDR3: CATSVWLRGNEQFF
D: NA; J: TRBJ2-7; size: NA; length: 12; V: TRBV2; DNA: TGTGCCAGCAGTGAGAGACACTACGAGCAGTACTTC; CDR3: CASSERHYEQYF
D: NA; J: TRBJ1-5; size: once; length: 13; V: TRBV20-1; DNA: TGCAGTGAGTCGGCCGGGCCGAATCAGCCCCAGCATTTT; CDR3: CSESAGPNQPQHF